This T cell receptor (beta chain) emerged from a study of T cell therapy after organ transplantation. As for the study in general: Therapy products were autologous CMV-specific T cells, peptide-expanded for around two weeks.

Per germline, CDR1 LNHDA and CDR2 SQIVND (reference sequence). V was clipped by 7 bases and J by 4 bases, with 13 bases between them. The CDR3 is 13 amino acids. The study, taken as a whole, reports: Lower pretherapy CD8 clonality went with larger post-therapy fold change. Poor CD8+ T cell yield may explain few expansions in nonresponders. Minimal repertoire change after therapy followed marked pretherapy expansions in nonresponders.

As to this clone: The antigen is unknown.

Produced via immunoSEQ multiplex PCR; TCRdb's table is partial and in-frame only. The table shows 45,000 to 50,000 clones, with less than 95% occurring only once. The V call is TRBV19, the J call TRBJ1-2, with no clear D. The sequence came from a human patient who had received a solid organ transplant and had CMV disease. Sequenced material: CD8+ T cells from blood, taken before autologous CMV-specific T cell therapy. This CDR3 reads CASTLGRAYGYTF. CDR3 DNA: TGTGCCAGTACCCTAGGACGAGCCTATGGCTACACCTTC.